This is a list of T cell receptor beta chains from one sample in a study of shared clonotypes between healthy human individuals. Sequencing used immunoSEQ multiplex PCR; TCRdb keeps in-frame clones, though not all of them. Here the sample spans around 550,000 clones, 90% to 96% being singletons. The sequencing sample was made of naive CD4+ T cells sorted from blood. All receptors derive from a woman younger than 45 in good health. CDR3s include the opening cysteine and the closing phenylalanine or tryptophan. Fields, in order: J gene, clone size, D gene, CDR3 length, V gene, CDR3 protein, CDR3 DNA. D genes are given only for firm matches. A row's size may be missing; if present it is once, few, many or a size class.

j_call: TRBJ1-1
clone_size: -
d_call: -
cdr3_length: 17
v_call: TRBV7-9
cdr3_aa: CASSPGSGWDVNTEAFF
cdr3_nt: TGTGCCAGCAGCCCCGGATCGGGTTGGGATGTGAACACTGAAGCTTTCTTT

j_call: TRBJ2-2
clone_size: -
d_call: -
cdr3_length: 15
v_call: TRBV6-5
cdr3_aa: CASRRGQNKTGELFF
cdr3_nt: TGTGCCAGCAGACGCGGACAGAACAAAACCGGGGAGCTGTTTTTT

j_call: TRBJ2-1
clone_size: -
d_call: TRBD1
cdr3_length: 13
v_call: TRBV28
cdr3_aa: CASRGTGVDEQFF
cdr3_nt: TGTGCCAGCAGGGGCACAGGGGTGGATGAGCAGTTCTTC

j_call: TRBJ2-7
clone_size: -
d_call: -
cdr3_length: 16
v_call: TRBV15
cdr3_aa: CATSRDTRVRSYEQYF
cdr3_nt: TGTGCCACCAGCAGAGATACCCGGGTGCGGTCCTACGAGCAGTACTTC

j_call: TRBJ2-2
clone_size: -
d_call: TRBD2
cdr3_length: 16
v_call: TRBV2
cdr3_aa: CASTSGGLAGAGELFF
cdr3_nt: TGTGCCAGCACAAGTGGGGGTTTAGCGGGAGCCGGGGAGCTGTTTTTT

j_call: TRBJ2-2
clone_size: -
d_call: -
cdr3_length: 15
v_call: TRBV2
cdr3_aa: CASSAPGVGSGELFF
cdr3_nt: TGTGCCAGCAGTGCCCCCGGGGTGGGATCCGGGGAGCTGTTTTTT

j_call: TRBJ2-7
clone_size: -
d_call: -
cdr3_length: 13
v_call: TRBV30
cdr3_aa: CAWSGQDRYEQYF
cdr3_nt: TGTGCCTGGAGTGGACAGGACCGGTACGAGCAGTACTTC

j_call: TRBJ2-7
clone_size: once
d_call: -
cdr3_length: 14
v_call: TRBV28
cdr3_aa: CASSIPRGRLEQYF
cdr3_nt: TGTGCCAGCAGTATACCCCGGGGAAGACTCGAGCAGTACTTC

j_call: TRBJ2-2
clone_size: -
d_call: -
cdr3_length: 12
v_call: TRBV5-5
cdr3_aa: CASSLRVGELFF
cdr3_nt: TGTGCCAGCAGCTTAAGGGTCGGGGAGCTGTTTTTT

j_call: TRBJ2-6
clone_size: -
d_call: -
cdr3_length: 15
v_call: TRBV11-3
cdr3_aa: CASSLGDSGANVLTF
cdr3_nt: TGTGCCAGCAGCTTAGGGGACTCTGGGGCCAACGTCCTGACTTTC

j_call: TRBJ2-2
clone_size: -
d_call: -
cdr3_length: 15
v_call: TRBV6-6
cdr3_aa: CASSYRGIDTGELFF
cdr3_nt: TGTGCCAGCAGTTACCGGGGAATAGACACCGGGGAGCTGTTTTTT

j_call: TRBJ1-5
clone_size: -
d_call: TRBD1
cdr3_length: 16
v_call: TRBV2
cdr3_aa: CASSESGTGLGQPQHF
cdr3_nt: TGTGCCAGCAGTGAAAGCGGGACAGGGTTGGGTCAGCCCCAGCATTTT

j_call: TRBJ1-6
clone_size: -
d_call: TRBD1
cdr3_length: 18
v_call: TRBV5-1
cdr3_aa: CASSLAQGAGSYNSPLHF
cdr3_nt: TGCGCCAGCAGCTTGGCCCAGGGGGCGGGCTCCTATAATTCACCCCTCCACTTT

j_call: TRBJ1-5
clone_size: -
d_call: TRBD1
cdr3_length: 14
v_call: TRBV28
cdr3_aa: CATIRDRVNQPQHF
cdr3_nt: TGTGCCACAATACGGGACAGGGTGAATCAGCCCCAGCATTTT

j_call: TRBJ2-1
clone_size: -
d_call: -
cdr3_length: 13
v_call: TRBV11-2
cdr3_aa: CASSLERDNEQFF
cdr3_nt: TGTGCCAGCAGCTTAGAGAGGGACAATGAGCAGTTCTTC

j_call: TRBJ1-2
clone_size: -
d_call: -
cdr3_length: 12
v_call: TRBV28
cdr3_aa: CASSALNYGYTF
cdr3_nt: TGTGCCAGCAGTGCGCTCAACTATGGCTACACCTTC

j_call: TRBJ1-4
clone_size: -
d_call: -
cdr3_length: 15
v_call: TRBV6-6
cdr3_aa: CASSLLGTPNEKLFF
cdr3_nt: TGTGCCAGCAGTCTTCTAGGGACTCCTAATGAAAAACTGTTTTTT

j_call: TRBJ2-7
clone_size: -
d_call: TRBD2
cdr3_length: 15
v_call: TRBV28
cdr3_aa: CASSFVREGPYEQYF
cdr3_nt: TGTGCCAGCAGTTTTGTGCGGGAGGGACCCTACGAGCAGTACTTC

j_call: TRBJ2-5
clone_size: -
d_call: -
cdr3_length: 13
v_call: TRBV28
cdr3_aa: CASSLGPVATQYF
cdr3_nt: TGTGCCAGCAGTCTTGGGCCAGTTGCGACCCAGTACTTC

j_call: TRBJ1-2
clone_size: -
d_call: TRBD1
cdr3_length: 15
v_call: TRBV4-1
cdr3_aa: CASSKPGQGAFGYTF
cdr3_nt: TGCGCCAGCAGCAAGCCGGGACAGGGGGCTTTCGGCTACACCTTC

j_call: TRBJ2-7
clone_size: -
d_call: -
cdr3_length: 15
v_call: TRBV19
cdr3_aa: CASSRPEGARYEQYF
cdr3_nt: TGTGCCAGTAGTAGGCCCGAAGGGGCGCGGTACGAGCAGTACTTC

j_call: TRBJ1-2
clone_size: -
d_call: -
cdr3_length: 16
v_call: TRBV5-6
cdr3_aa: CASSVARQLLDYGYTF
cdr3_nt: TGTGCCAGCAGCGTCGCTAGACAGCTATTGGACTATGGCTACACCTTC

j_call: TRBJ1-1
clone_size: -
d_call: -
cdr3_length: 13
v_call: TRBV28
cdr3_aa: CASSRGGVLSAFF
cdr3_nt: TGTGCCAGCAGTAGGGGGGGCGTCCTATCAGCTTTCTTT

j_call: TRBJ1-2
clone_size: -
d_call: TRBD1
cdr3_length: 14
v_call: TRBV28
cdr3_aa: CAISGTVKNYGYTF
cdr3_nt: TGTGCCATCTCCGGGACAGTGAAAAACTATGGCTACACCTTC

j_call: TRBJ2-2
clone_size: -
d_call: -
cdr3_length: 14
v_call: TRBV6-1
cdr3_aa: CASSAQILTGELFF
cdr3_nt: TGTGCCAGCAGTGCCCAAATACTCACCGGGGAGCTGTTTTTT

j_call: TRBJ1-2
clone_size: -
d_call: -
cdr3_length: 15
v_call: TRBV19
cdr3_aa: CASSIDRRGLHGYTF
cdr3_nt: TGTGCCAGTAGTATAGATCGTAGAGGGCTCCATGGCTACACCTTC

j_call: TRBJ2-1
clone_size: -
d_call: TRBD2
cdr3_length: 17
v_call: TRBV27
cdr3_aa: CASRSSPGLAGAGEQFF
cdr3_nt: TGTGCCAGCAGGAGTAGCCCGGGACTAGCGGGAGCGGGTGAGCAGTTCTTC

j_call: TRBJ2-1
clone_size: -
d_call: -
cdr3_length: 12
v_call: TRBV2
cdr3_aa: CASRQGRNEQFF
cdr3_nt: TGTGCCAGCAGACAGGGGAGGAATGAGCAGTTCTTC

j_call: TRBJ2-4
clone_size: -
d_call: -
cdr3_length: 14
v_call: TRBV6-6
cdr3_aa: CASSYREAKNIQYF
cdr3_nt: TGTGCCAGCAGTTACCGGGAGGCCAAAAACATTCAGTACTTC

j_call: TRBJ2-1
clone_size: -
d_call: TRBD1
cdr3_length: 16
v_call: TRBV6-1
cdr3_aa: CASSETGDRGNNEQFF
cdr3_nt: TGTGCCAGCAGTGAAACCGGGGACAGGGGGAACAATGAGCAGTTCTTC

j_call: TRBJ1-1
clone_size: -
d_call: -
cdr3_length: 15
v_call: TRBV28
cdr3_aa: CASSLLGTENTEAFF
cdr3_nt: TGTGCCAGCAGTTTATTAGGAACCGAGAACACTGAAGCTTTCTTT

j_call: TRBJ2-1
clone_size: -
d_call: TRBD1
cdr3_length: 13
v_call: TRBV2
cdr3_aa: CASSGQGLDEQFF
cdr3_nt: TGTGCCAGCAGTGGACAGGGTCTCGATGAGCAGTTCTTC

j_call: TRBJ1-4
clone_size: -
d_call: TRBD1
cdr3_length: 15
v_call: TRBV5-1
cdr3_aa: CASSFGQGLNEKLFF
cdr3_nt: TGCGCCAGCAGCTTCGGACAGGGACTTAATGAAAAACTGTTTTTT

j_call: TRBJ2-3
clone_size: -
d_call: TRBD2
cdr3_length: 16
v_call: TRBV5-4
cdr3_aa: CASSLKTSESTDTQYF
cdr3_nt: TGTGCCAGCAGCTTGAAGACTAGCGAAAGCACAGATACGCAGTATTTT

j_call: TRBJ2-1
clone_size: once
d_call: -
cdr3_length: 15
v_call: TRBV5-1
cdr3_aa: CASSFGSRSYNEQFF
cdr3_nt: TGCGCCAGCAGCTTTGGATCCCGGTCCTACAATGAGCAGTTCTTC

j_call: TRBJ2-2
clone_size: -
d_call: -
cdr3_length: 16
v_call: TRBV2
cdr3_aa: CASSTQGWENTGELFF
cdr3_nt: TGTGCCAGCAGTACCCAGGGTTGGGAGAACACCGGGGAGCTGTTTTTT

j_call: TRBJ2-7
clone_size: -
d_call: -
cdr3_length: 13
v_call: TRBV7-8
cdr3_aa: CASSENRVDEQYF
cdr3_nt: TGTGCCAGCAGCGAAAACAGGGTTGACGAGCAGTACTTC

j_call: TRBJ2-1
clone_size: once
d_call: TRBD2
cdr3_length: 13
v_call: TRBV10-3
cdr3_aa: CAIGSGSSTEQFF
cdr3_nt: TGTGCCATCGGTAGCGGGAGTAGCACTGAGCAGTTCTTC

j_call: TRBJ2-1
clone_size: -
d_call: TRBD2
cdr3_length: 15
v_call: TRBV28
cdr3_aa: CASSPGTSGIVEQFF
cdr3_nt: TGTGCCAGCAGTCCCGGGACTAGCGGGATCGTTGAGCAGTTCTTC

j_call: TRBJ2-7
clone_size: -
d_call: -
cdr3_length: 15
v_call: TRBV25-1
cdr3_aa: CASSEITRGGYEQYF
cdr3_nt: TGTGCCAGCAGTGAAATCACTCGGGGTGGGTACGAGCAGTACTTC

j_call: TRBJ2-3
clone_size: -
d_call: -
cdr3_length: 15
v_call: TRBV7-9
cdr3_aa: CASSFQGTSTDTQYF
cdr3_nt: TGTGCCAGCAGCTTCCAGGGAACTAGCACAGATACGCAGTATTTT

j_call: TRBJ1-2
clone_size: -
d_call: TRBD1
cdr3_length: 17
v_call: TRBV28
cdr3_aa: CASSSGGDRVLNYGYTF
cdr3_nt: TGTGCCAGCAGTTCCGGCGGGGACAGGGTATTGAACTATGGCTACACCTTC

j_call: TRBJ2-7
clone_size: -
d_call: -
cdr3_length: 15
v_call: TRBV7-9
cdr3_aa: CASSLGWQDGHEQYF
cdr3_nt: TGTGCCAGCAGCTTAGGATGGCAGGACGGACACGAGCAGTACTTC

j_call: TRBJ1-5
clone_size: -
d_call: TRBD1
cdr3_length: 15
v_call: TRBV6-1
cdr3_aa: CASKDPGQGLGPQHF
cdr3_nt: TGTGCCAGCAAGGATCCGGGACAGGGGTTGGGGCCCCAGCATTTT

j_call: TRBJ1-4
clone_size: -
d_call: TRBD1
cdr3_length: 14
v_call: TRBV7-9
cdr3_aa: CASVGDRGNEKLFF
cdr3_nt: TGTGCCAGCGTTGGGGACAGGGGTAATGAAAAACTGTTTTTT

j_call: TRBJ1-4
clone_size: -
d_call: -
cdr3_length: 16
v_call: TRBV5-8
cdr3_aa: CASSFFRRGTNEKLFF
cdr3_nt: TGTGCCAGCAGCTTTTTCCGCAGGGGCACTAATGAAAAACTGTTTTTT

j_call: TRBJ1-1
clone_size: -
d_call: -
cdr3_length: 13
v_call: TRBV6-6
cdr3_aa: CASRTAMNTEAFF
cdr3_nt: TGTGCCAGCAGAACAGCGATGAACACTGAAGCTTTCTTT

j_call: TRBJ2-7
clone_size: -
d_call: -
cdr3_length: 14
v_call: TRBV28
cdr3_aa: CASSLSRRNYEQYF
cdr3_nt: TGTGCCAGCAGTTTGTCTAGAAGAAACTACGAGCAGTACTTC

j_call: TRBJ2-5
clone_size: -
d_call: TRBD1
cdr3_length: 15
v_call: TRBV19
cdr3_aa: CASSPDRGFGETQYF
cdr3_nt: TGTGCCAGTAGTCCCGACAGGGGTTTTGGTGAGACCCAGTACTTC

j_call: TRBJ2-1
clone_size: -
d_call: -
cdr3_length: 12
v_call: TRBV5-1
cdr3_aa: CASRESSWEQFF
cdr3_nt: TGCGCCAGCAGGGAGAGCAGTTGGGAGCAGTTCTTC